The clone carrying this T cell receptor (beta chain) was counted at least ten times. The data belong to a study of T cells in Graves' hyperthyroidism and ophthalmopathy. Amplified TCR beta CDR3 regions derived from RNA transcripts. The HTBI primer set was used in a first-round RT-PCR of the TCR CDR3. TCRdb re-called the multiplex PCR reads with MiXCR, one entry per CDR3 protein. The sample holds about 640,000 distinct CDR3 sequences, about 20% seen once. With 0 bases removed from V and 10 bases from J, the gap between germline ends came to 5 bases. The germline V gene has CDR1 SGHRS and CDR2 YFSETQ. CDR3 length equals 11 residues.

The chain combines TRBV5-1 with TRBJ2-1, with D perhaps TRBD1 (5 bases). This receptor was obtained from a man in his thirties or forties with Graves' ophthalmopathy. Sequencing was carried out using blood. CDR3 loop: CASSLGQEQFF. Written as DNA, the CDR3 is TGCGCCAGCAGCTTGGGACAGGAGCAGTTCTTC.